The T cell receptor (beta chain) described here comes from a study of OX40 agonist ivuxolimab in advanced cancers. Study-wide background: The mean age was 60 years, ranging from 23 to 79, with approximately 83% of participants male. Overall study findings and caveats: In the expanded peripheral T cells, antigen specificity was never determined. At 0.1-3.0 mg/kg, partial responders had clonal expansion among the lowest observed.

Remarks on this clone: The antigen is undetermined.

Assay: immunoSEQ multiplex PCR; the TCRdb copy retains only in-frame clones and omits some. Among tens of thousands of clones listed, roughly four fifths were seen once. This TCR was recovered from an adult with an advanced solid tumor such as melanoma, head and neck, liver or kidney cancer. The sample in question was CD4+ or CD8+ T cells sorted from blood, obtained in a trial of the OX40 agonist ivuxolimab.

Written as DNA, the CDR3 is TGTGCCAGCAGCGTAGAACAGGGAAATGAGCAGTTCTTC. Its translation: CASSVEQGNEQFF. This sequence joins TRBV9 and TRBJ2-1; maybe TRBD1 (6 bases). Trimming removed 0 bases from V and 7 bases from J, with 8 bases in between. The length of the CDR3 is 13 residues. CDR1 is SGDLS, CDR2 YYNGEE, per germline.